This record looks at one TCR beta chain sequence and its context. Its antigen is not known. This sample is drawn from a study of T cell responses to AZD1222 COVID-19 vaccine. The data were produced by immunoSEQ multiplex PCR, yet TCRdb's version contains in-frame clones alone and is incomplete. The sample holds some 130,000 clones, approximately 83% seen once. General study results and limits: Baseline seropositivity occurred in only six or seven AZD1222 recipients. Close to half of all spike-specific TCRs reportedly target regions of the variants that are unmutated. Clonal diversity was possibly underestimated; the donors were predominantly white British and more often female. Distributed over spike, vaccine-associated CD4 TCRs predominated at 160-218 and 743-854.

The length of the CDR3 is 15 residues. Between the trimmed V and J ends, which lost 6 bases and 5 bases, there was a span of 19 bases. CDR1 and CDR2 (germline): MNHEY, SVGAGI. The chain recombines TRBV6-5 with TRBJ1-2; possible D gene TRBD1, 5 bases. The clonotype was recovered from an adult in good health. The material was peripheral blood, obtained on day 0 of AZD1222 vaccination. The CDR3 DNA sequence: TGTGCCAGCAGCTCCTCAGGGCAGGGCATTTATGGCTACACCTTC. It encodes CASSSSGQGIYGYTF.